The clone carrying this TCR beta chain has ten or more counts. Antigen specificity is unknown. A NOSPECS grade of at least 4, a Clinical Activity Score of at least 3 and duration under 3 months were recorded in ophthalmopathy patients. This entry belongs to a study of T cells in Graves' hyperthyroidism and ophthalmopathy. Study as a whole: Peripheral blood specimens were obtained at initial diagnosis, prior to any treatment. Points from the study as a whole: Blood shared most expanded thyroid clonotypes above 0.001.

TCR beta CDR3 sequences were amplified from RNA transcripts. Carried out on the TCR CDR3, a first-round RT-PCR used the HTBI primer set. Each CDR3 protein is one row after TCRdb ran MiXCR on the multiplex PCR reads. The data contain about 380,000 distinct CDR3 sequences, around 15% of them singletons. From germline, CDR1 is SNHLY and CDR2 FYNNEI. The CDR3 has 14 residues. With V trimmed by 7 bases and J by 5 bases, 10 bases remained unmatched. Source material: blood. This rearrangement joins TRBV2 to TRBJ1-1, with 7 positions matching TRBD1. This sequence originates from a woman aged 30 to 39 with Graves' ophthalmopathy. CDR3 sequence reads: CASTHDRVRTEAFF. The CDR3 DNA sequence: TGTGCCAGCACCCACGACAGGGTCCGAACTGAAGCTTTCTTT. The variable domain in full, completed from reference TRBV2 and TRBJ1-1, reads EPEVTQTPSHQVTQMGQEVILRCVPISNHLYFYWYRQILGQKVEFLVSFYNNEISEKSEIFDDQFSVERPDGSNFTLKIRSTKLEDSAMYFCASTHDRVRTEAFFGQGTRLTVV.